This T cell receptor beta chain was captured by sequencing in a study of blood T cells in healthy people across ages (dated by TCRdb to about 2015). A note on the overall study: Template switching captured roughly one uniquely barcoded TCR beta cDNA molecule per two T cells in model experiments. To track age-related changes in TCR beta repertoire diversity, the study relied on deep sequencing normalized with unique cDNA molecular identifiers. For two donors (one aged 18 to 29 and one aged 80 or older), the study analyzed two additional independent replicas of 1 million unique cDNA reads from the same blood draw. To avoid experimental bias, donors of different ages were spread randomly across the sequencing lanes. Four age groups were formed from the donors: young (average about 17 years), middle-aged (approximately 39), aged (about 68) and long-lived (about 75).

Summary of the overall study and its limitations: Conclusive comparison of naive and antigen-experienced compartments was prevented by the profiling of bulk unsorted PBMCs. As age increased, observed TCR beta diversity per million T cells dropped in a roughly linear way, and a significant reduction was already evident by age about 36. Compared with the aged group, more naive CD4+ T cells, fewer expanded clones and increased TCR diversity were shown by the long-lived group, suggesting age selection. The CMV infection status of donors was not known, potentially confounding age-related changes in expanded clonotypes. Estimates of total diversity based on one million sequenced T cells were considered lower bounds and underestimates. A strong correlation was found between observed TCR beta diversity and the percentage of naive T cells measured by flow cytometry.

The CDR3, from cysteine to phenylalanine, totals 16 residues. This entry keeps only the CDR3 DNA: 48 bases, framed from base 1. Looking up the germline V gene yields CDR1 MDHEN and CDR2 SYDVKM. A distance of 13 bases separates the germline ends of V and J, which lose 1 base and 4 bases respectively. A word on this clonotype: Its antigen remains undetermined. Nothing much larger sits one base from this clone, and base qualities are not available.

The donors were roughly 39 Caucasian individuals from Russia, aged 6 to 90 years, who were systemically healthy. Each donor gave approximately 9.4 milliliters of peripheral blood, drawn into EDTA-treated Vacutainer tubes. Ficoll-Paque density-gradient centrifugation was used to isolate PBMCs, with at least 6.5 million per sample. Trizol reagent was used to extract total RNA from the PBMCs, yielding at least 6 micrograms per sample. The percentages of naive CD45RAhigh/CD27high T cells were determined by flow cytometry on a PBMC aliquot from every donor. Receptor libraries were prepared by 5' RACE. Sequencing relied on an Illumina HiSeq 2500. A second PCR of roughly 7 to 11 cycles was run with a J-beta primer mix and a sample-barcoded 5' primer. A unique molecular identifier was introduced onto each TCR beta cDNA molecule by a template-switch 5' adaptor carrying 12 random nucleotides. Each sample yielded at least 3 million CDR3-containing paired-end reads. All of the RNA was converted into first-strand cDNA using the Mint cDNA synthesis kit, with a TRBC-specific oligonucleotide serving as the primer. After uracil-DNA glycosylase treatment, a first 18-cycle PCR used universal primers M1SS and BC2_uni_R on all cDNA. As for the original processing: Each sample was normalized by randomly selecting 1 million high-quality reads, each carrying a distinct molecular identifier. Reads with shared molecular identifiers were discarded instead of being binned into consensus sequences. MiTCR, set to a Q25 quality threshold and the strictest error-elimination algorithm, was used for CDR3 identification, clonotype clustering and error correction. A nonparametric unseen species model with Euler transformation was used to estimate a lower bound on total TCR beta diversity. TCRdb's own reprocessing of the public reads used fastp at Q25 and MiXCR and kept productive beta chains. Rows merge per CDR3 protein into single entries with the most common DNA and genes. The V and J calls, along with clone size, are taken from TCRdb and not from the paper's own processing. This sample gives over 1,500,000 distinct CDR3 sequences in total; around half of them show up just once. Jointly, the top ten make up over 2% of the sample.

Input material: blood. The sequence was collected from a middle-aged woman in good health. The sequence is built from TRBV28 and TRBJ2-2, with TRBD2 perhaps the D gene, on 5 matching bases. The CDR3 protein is CASSLLGKRGTGELFF. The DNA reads TGTGCCAGCAGTTTATTAGGCAAACGGGGCACCGGGGAGCTGTTTTTT.